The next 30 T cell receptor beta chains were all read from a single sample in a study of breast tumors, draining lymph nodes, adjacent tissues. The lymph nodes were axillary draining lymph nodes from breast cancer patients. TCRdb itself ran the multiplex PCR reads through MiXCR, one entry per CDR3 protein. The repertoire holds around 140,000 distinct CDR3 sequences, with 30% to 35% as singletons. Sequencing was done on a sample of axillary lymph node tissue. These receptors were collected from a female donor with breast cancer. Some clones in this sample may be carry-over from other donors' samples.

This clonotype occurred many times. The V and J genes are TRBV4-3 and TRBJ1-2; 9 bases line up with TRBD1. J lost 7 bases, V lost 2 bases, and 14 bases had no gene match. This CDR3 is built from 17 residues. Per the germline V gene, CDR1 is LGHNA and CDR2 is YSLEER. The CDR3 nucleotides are TGCGCCAGCAGCCAAATTGCCCGGGACAGGGCCACTAGTGGCTACACCTTC. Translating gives CASSQIARDRATSGYTF.

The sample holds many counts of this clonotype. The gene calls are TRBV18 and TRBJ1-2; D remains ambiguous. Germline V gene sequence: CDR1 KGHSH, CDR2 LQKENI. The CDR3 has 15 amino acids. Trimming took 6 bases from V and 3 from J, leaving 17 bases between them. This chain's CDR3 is CASSPSGGVYYGYTF. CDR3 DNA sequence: TGTGCCAGCTCCCCCTCCGGTGGAGTATACTATGGCTACACCTTC.

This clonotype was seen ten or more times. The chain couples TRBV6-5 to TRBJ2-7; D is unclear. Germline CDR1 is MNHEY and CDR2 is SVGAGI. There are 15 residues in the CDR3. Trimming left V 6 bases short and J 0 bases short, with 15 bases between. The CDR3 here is CASSIGDSVSYEQYF. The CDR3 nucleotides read TGTGCCAGCAGCATAGGAGATTCAGTCTCCTACGAGCAGTACTTC.

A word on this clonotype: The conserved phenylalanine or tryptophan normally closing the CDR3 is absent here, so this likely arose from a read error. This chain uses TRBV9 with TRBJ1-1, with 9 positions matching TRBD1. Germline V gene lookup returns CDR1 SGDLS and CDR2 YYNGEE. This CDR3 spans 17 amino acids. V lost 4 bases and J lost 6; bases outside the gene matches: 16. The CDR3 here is CASSPTPGTGIGAEAFL. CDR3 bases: TGTGCCAGCAGCCCCACACCGGGGACAGGGATCGGCGCTGAAGCTTTCTTG.

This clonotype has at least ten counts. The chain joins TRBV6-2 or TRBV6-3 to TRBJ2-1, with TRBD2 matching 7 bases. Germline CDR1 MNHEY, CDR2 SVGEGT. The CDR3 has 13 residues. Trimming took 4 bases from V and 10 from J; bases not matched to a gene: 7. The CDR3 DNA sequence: TGTGCCAGCAGTTTGGGCGGGGGATTGGAGCAGTTCTTC. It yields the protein CASSLGGGLEQFF.

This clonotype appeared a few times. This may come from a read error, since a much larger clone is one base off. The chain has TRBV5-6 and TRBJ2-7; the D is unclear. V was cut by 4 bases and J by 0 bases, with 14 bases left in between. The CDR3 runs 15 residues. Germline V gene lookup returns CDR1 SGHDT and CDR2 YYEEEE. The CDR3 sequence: CASSPPSQSSYEQYV. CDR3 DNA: TGTGCCAGCAGCCCCCCGTCGCAGAGCTCCTACGAGCAGTACGTC.

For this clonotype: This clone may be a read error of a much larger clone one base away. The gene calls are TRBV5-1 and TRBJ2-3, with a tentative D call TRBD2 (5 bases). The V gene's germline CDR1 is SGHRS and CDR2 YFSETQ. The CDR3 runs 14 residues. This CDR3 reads CASSPGLVTDMQYF. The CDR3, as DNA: TGCGCCAGCAGCCCTGGACTGGTCACAGATATGCAGTATTTT.

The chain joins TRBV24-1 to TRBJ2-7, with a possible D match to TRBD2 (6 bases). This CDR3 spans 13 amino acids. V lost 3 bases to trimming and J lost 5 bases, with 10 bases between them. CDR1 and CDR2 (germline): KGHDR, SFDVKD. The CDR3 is CATSDRAGHEQYV. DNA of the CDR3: TGTGCCACCAGTGATCGGGCGGGGCACGAGCAGTACGTC.

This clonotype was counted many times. As DNA, the CDR3 is TGTGCCAGCAGTTCCCCCGGACAGGACCTTGATACGCAGTATTTT. The encoded protein is CASSSPGQDLDTQYF. The chain combines TRBV6-6 with TRBJ2-3; 7 bases line up with TRBD1. The CDR3 runs to 15 residues. V shed 4 bases, J shed 6 bases, and the junction held 10 bases outside the gene matches. Per germline, CDR1 MNHNY and CDR2 SVGAGI (reference sequence).

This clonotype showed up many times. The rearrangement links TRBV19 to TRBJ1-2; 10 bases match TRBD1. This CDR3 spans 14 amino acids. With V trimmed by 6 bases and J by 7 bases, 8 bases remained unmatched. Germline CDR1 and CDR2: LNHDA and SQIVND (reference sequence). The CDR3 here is CASSRDRGRLGYTF. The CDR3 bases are TGTGCCAGTAGCCGGGACAGGGGAAGACTTGGCTACACCTTC.

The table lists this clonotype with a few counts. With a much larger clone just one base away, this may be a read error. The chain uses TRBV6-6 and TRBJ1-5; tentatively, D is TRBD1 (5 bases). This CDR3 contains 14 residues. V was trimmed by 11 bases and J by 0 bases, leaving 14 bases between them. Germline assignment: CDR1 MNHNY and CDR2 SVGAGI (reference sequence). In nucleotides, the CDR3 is TGTGCCGGGGCGCCGGTGGATAGCAATCAGCCCCAGCATTTT. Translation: CAGAPVDSNQPQHF.

The CDR3 is CASSLVGGDRVGPLHF. DNA for the CDR3: TGTGCCAGCAGTTTAGTTGGGGGGGACAGGGTTGGACCCCTCCACTTT. The chain joins TRBV12-3 or TRBV12-4 to TRBJ1-6; 9 bases are a match to TRBD1. The CDR3 extends over 16 amino acids. The ends lost 1 base at V and 12 bases at J; junction bases unmatched: 10.

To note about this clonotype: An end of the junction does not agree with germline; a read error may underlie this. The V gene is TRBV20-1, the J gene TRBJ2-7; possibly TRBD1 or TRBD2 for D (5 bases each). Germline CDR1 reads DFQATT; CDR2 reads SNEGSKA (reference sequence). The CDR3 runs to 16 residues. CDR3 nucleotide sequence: TGCAGTGCTAGAGATGGGGCGCAGGGAGTCTTGTACGTGCAGTACTTC. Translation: CSARDGAQGVLYVQYF.

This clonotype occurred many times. As DNA, the CDR3 is TGTGCCACCAGCAGAGATTTGGACAGCTACTATGGCTACACCTTC. Amino acid sequence: CATSRDLDSYYGYTF. The chain links TRBV15 to TRBJ1-2; D may be TRBD1 (6 bases). V lost 0 bases to trimming and J lost 3 bases, with 11 bases between them. This CDR3 comprises 15 residues. Germline CDR1 reads LNHNV; CDR2 reads YYDKDF (reference sequence).

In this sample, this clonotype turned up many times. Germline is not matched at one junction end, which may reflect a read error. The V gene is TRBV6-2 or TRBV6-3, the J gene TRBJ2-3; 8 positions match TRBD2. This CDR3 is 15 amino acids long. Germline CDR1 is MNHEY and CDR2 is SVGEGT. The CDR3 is CASSREGGYTGTQYF. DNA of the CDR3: TGTGCCAGCAGTCGGGAGGGGGGATACACAGGTACGCAGTATTTT.

The CDR3 coding sequence is TGCGCCAGCATCCCTAACGGGGCGATAGAAAATGAGCAGTTCTTC. Its translation: CASIPNGAIENEQFF. This sequence joins TRBV10-1 and TRBJ2-1, with D tentatively TRBD1 or TRBD2 (5 bases each). Germline V gene lookup returns CDR1 WNHNN and CDR2 SYGVQD (reference sequence). There are 15 residues in the CDR3. Trimming removed 7 bases from V and 7 bases from J, with 20 bases in between.

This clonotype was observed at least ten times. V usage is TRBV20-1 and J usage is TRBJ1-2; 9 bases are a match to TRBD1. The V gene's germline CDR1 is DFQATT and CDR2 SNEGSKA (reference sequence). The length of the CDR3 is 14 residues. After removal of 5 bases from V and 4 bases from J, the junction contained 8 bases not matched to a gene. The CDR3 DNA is TGCAGTGCTCAACGCCGGGACAGGGCCTATGGCTACACCTTC. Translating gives CSAQRRDRAYGYTF.

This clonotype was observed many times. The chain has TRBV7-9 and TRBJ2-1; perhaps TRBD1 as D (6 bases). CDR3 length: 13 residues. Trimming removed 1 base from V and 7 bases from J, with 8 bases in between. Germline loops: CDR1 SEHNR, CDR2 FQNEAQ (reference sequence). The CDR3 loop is CASSLGTENEQFF. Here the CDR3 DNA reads TGTGCCAGCAGCTTAGGGACAGAAAATGAGCAGTTCTTC.

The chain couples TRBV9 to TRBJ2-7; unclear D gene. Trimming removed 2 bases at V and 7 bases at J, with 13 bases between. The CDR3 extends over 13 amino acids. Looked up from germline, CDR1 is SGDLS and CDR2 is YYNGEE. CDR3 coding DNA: TGTGCCAGCAGCGTTACCGGATCTCATGAGCAGTACGTC. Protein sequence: CASSVTGSHEQYV.

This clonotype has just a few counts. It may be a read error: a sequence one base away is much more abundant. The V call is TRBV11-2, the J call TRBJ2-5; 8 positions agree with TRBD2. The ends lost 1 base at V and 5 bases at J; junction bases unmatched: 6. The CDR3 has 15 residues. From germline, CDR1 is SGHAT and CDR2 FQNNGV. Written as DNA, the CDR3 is TGTGCCAGCAGCTTAGTGCGGGGGGCCCGGGAGACCCAGTACTTC. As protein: CASSLVRGARETQYF.

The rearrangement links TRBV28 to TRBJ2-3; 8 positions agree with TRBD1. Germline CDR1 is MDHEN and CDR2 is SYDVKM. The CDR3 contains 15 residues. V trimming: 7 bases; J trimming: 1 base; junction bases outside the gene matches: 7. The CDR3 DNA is TGTGCCAGCACTGGCGCGGGACAGGGCACAGATACGCAGTATTTT. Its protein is CASTGAGQGTDTQYF.

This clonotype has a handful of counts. The CDR3: CASSPGTGGANVLTF. Here the CDR3 DNA reads TGTGCCAGCTCACCGGGGACTGGCGGGGCCAACGTCCTGACTTTC. The gene calls are TRBV18 and TRBJ2-6; the D gene is possibly TRBD2 (6 bases). Germline-derived CDR1 and CDR2 are KGHSH and LQKENI. V was clipped by 3 bases and J by 4 bases, with 10 bases between them. The CDR3 contains 15 residues.

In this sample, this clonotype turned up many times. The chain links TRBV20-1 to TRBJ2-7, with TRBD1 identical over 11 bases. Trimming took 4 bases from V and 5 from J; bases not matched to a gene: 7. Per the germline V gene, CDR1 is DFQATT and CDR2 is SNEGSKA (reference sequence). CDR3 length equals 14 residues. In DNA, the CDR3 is TGCAGTGCTAACCGGGACAGGGGGTTTCACGAGCAGTACTTC. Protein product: CSANRDRGFHEQYF.

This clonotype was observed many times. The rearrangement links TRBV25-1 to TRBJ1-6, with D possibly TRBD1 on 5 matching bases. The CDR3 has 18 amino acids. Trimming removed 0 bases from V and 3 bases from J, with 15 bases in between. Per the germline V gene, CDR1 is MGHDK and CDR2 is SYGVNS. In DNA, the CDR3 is TGTGCCAGCAGTGAATATGGGCGCGGGGGTTACTATAATTCACCCCTCCACTTT. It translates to CASSEYGRGGYYNSPLHF. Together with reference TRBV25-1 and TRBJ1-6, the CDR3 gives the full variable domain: EADIYQTPRYLVIGTGKKITLECSQTMGHDKMYWYQQDPGMELHLIHYSYGVNSTEKGDLSSESTVSRIRTEHFPLTLESARPSHTSQYLCASSEYGRGGYYNSPLHFGNGTRLTVT.

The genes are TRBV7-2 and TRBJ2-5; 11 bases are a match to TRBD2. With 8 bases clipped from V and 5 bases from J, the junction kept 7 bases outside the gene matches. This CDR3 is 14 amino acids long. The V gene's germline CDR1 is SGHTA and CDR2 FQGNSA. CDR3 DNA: TGTGCCAGCCGTACTAGCGGGGGCTTTGAGACCCAGTACTTC. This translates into CASRTSGGFETQYF.

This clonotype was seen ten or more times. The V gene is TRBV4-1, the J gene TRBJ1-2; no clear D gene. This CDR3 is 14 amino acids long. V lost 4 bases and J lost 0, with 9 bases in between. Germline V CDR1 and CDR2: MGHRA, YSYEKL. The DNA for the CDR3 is TGCGCCAGCAGCCGGGCAGGTTCTAACTATGGCTACACCTTC. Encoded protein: CASSRAGSNYGYTF.

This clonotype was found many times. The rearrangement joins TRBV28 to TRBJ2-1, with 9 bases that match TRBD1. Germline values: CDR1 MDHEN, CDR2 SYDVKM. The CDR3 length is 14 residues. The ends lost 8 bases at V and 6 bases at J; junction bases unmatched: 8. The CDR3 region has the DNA TGTGCCAGCTGGGGGACAGGGATCGGCAATGAGCAGTTCTTC. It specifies CASWGTGIGNEQFF.

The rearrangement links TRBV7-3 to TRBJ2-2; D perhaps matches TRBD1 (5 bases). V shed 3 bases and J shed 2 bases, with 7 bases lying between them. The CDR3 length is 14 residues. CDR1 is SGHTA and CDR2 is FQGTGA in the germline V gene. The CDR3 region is CASSLQGNTGELFF. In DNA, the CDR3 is TGTGCCAGCAGCTTGCAGGGTAACACCGGGGAGCTGTTTTTT. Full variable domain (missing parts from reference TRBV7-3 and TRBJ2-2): GAGVSQTPSNKVTEKGKYVELRCDPISGHTALYWYRQSLGQGPEFLIYFQGTGAADDSGLPNDRFFAVRPEGSVSTLKIQRTERGDSAVYLCASSLQGNTGELFFGEGSRLTVL.

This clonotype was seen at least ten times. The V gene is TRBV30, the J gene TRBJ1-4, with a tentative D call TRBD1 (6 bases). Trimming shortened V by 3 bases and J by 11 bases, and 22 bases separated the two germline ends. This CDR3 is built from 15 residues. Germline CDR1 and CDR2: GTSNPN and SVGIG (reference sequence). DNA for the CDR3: TGTGCCTGGAGCTACCCCGGGACAAGATCGGGGAAACTGTTTTTT. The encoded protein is CAWSYPGTRSGKLFF.

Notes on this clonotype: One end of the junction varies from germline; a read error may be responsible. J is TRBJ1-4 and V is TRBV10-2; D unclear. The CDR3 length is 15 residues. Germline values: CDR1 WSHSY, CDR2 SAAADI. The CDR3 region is CASTLNRRNNEKLVF. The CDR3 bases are TGCGCCAGCACCCTAAACCGAAGGAATAATGAAAAACTTGTTTTC.